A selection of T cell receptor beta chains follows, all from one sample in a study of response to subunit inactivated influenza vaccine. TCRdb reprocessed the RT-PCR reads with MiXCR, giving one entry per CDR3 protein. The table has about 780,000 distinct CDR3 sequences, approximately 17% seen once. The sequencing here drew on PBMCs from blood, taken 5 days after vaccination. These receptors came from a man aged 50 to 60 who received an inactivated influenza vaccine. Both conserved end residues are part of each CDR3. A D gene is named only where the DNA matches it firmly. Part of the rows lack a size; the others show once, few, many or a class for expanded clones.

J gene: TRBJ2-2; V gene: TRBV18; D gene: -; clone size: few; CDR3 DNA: TGTGCCAGCTCACCTCGCCGCGTCCCCGGGGAGCTGTTTTTT; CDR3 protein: CASSPRRVPGELFF
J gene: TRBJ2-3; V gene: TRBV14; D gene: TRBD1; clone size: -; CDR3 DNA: TGTGCCAGCAGCCAACGGAGAGGGGGCGCAGATACGCAGTATTTT; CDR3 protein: CASSQRRGGADTQYF
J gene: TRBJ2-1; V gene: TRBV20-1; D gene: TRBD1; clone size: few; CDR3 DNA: TGCAGTGCTAGAGTGGTGACAGGGCCCTACAATGAGCAGTTCTTC; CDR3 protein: CSARVVTGPYNEQFF
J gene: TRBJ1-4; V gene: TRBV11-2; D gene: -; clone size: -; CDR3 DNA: TGTGCCAGCAGCTTAAGCATCTGGGATGAAAAACTGTTTTTT; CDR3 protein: CASSLSIWDEKLFF
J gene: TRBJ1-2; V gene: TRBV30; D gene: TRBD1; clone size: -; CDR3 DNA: TGTGCCTGGAGAAAGACCGGGACAGCCAACTATGGCTACACCTTC; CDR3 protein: CAWRKTGTANYGYTF
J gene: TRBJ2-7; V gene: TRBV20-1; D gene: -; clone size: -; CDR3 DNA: TGCAGTGCTAGAGATCCTAGCGTGAGAGGGACCTACGAGCAGTACTTC; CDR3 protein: CSARDPSVRGTYEQYF
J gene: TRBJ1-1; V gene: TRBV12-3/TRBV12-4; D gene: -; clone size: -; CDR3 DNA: TGTGCCAGCAGCCCCCGCGTGGGACTTACTGAAGCTTTCTTT; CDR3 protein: CASSPRVGLTEAFF
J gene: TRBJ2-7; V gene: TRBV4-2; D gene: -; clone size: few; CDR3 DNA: TGTGCCAGCAGCCAGTCCGAGACAGGATCCTACGAGCAGTACTTC; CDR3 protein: CASSQSETGSYEQYF
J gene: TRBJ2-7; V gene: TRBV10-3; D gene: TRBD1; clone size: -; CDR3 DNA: TGTGCCATCAGTGAGCCGGACAGGGGTCTTTACGAGCAGTACTTC; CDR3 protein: CAISEPDRGLYEQYF
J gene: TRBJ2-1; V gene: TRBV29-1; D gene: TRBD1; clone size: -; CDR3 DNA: TGCAGCGTTGATGCAGGGGGTGATCACCAGTTCTTC; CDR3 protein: CSVDAGGDHQFF
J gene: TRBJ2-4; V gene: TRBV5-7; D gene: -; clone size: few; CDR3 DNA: TGTGCCAGCAGCTTGTTTGACAGGCGACTAGCCAAAAACATTCAGTACTTC; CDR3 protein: CASSLFDRRLAKNIQYF
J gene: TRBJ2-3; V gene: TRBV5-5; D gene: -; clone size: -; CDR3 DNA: TGTGCCAGCAGTTATAGGACCAATGGGGGTACGCAGTATTTT; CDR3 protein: CASSYRTNGGTQYF
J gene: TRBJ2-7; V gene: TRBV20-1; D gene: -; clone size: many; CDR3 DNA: TGCAGTGCTAGAGATGACCGCTTGGGGCAGTACTTC; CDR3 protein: CSARDDRLGQYF
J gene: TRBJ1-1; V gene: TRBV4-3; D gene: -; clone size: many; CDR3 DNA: TGCGCCAGCGGACGGGATCTGGGGACTGAAGCTTTCTTT; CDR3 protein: CASGRDLGTEAFF
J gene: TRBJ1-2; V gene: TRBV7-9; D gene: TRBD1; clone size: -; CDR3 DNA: TGTGCCAGCAGCTCCAGCACAGGGGGCGGGAATGGCTACACCTTC; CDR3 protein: CASSSSTGGGNGYTF
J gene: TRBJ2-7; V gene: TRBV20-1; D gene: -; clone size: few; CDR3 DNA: TGCAGTGCTCTCGCGACCGGGCCCTTTACCTACGAGCAGTACTTC; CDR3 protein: CSALATGPFTYEQYF
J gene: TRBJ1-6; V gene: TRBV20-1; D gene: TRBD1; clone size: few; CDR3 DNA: TGCAGTGCTAGAGATATGCAGGGGGGGATCAATTCACCCCTCCACTTT; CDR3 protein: CSARDMQGGINSPLHF
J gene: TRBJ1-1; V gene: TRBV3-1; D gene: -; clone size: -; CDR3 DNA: TGTGCCAGCAGTAGAATGACGAGGGCGAACACTGAAGCTTTCTTT; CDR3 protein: CASSRMTRANTEAFF
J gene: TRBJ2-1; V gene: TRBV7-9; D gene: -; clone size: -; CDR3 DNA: TGTGCCAGCAGCTTAGTTACGGGCGGACCGAAGCAGTTCTTC; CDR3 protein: CASSLVTGGPKQFF
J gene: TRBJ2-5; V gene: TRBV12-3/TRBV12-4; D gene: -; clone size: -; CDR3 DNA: TGTGCCAGCAGTCCAGGGTTAGCACAGTACTTC; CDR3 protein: CASSPGLAQYF
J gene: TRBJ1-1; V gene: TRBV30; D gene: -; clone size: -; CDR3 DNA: TGTGCCTGGAGTGTATCTAGCAGGGTCCGCGGTGAAGCTTTCTTT; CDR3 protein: CAWSVSSRVRGEAFF
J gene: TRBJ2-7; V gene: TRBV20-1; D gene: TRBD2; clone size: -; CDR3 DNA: TGCAGTGCTAGCTCTCCTGGGGGCGGGAGGGCCTACGAGCAGTACTTC; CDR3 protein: CSASSPGGGRAYEQYF
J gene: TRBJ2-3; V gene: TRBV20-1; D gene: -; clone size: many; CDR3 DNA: TGCAGTGCTACGGGAGTCACAGATACGCAGTATTTT; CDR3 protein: CSATGVTDTQYF
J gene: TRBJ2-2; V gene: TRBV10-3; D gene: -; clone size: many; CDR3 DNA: TGTGCCATCAGTGAAGGGGCCGGGGAGCTGTTTTTT; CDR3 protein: CAISEGAGELFF
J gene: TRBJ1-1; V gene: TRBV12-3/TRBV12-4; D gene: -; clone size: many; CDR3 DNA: TGTGCCAGCAGTTTAAATCACCCCAACACTGAAGCTTTCTTT; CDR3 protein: CASSLNHPNTEAFF
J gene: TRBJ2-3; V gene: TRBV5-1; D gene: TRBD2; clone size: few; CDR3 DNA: TGCGCCAGCAGCCTGAGCACGGGAGGTCGTGGAGATACGCAGTATTTT; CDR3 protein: CASSLSTGGRGDTQYF
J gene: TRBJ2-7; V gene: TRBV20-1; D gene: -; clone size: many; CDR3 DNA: TGCAGTGCTATGCCTAGCGCCCTCTCCTACGAGCAGTACTTC; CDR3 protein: CSAMPSALSYEQYF
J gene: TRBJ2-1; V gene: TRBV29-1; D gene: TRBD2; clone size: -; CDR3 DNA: TGCAGCGGGACCAGCGGGAGGGCCCGCGATGAGCAGTTCTTC; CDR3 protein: CSGTSGRARDEQFF
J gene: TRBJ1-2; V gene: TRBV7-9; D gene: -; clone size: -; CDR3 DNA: TGTGCCAGCAGCTTAGGACAGCCGAGGATCTATGGCTACACCTTC; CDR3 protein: CASSLGQPRIYGYTF
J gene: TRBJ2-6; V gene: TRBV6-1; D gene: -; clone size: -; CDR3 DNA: TGTGCCAGCACATACAGGGAGGCTGGGGCCAACGTCCTGACTTTC; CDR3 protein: CASTYREAGANVLTF
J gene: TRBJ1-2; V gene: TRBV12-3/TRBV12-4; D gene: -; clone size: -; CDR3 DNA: TGTGCCAGCAGTTTAATGCCTCCTGGGAACTATGGCTACACCTTC; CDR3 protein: CASSLMPPGNYGYTF
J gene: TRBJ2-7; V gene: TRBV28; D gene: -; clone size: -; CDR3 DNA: TGTGCCAGCAGTTTATTAAACGGCTACGAGCAGTACTTC; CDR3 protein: CASSLLNGYEQYF
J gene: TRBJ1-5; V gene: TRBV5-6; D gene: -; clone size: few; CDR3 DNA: TGTGCCAGCAGCTTGGTGCAGGGTAATCAGCCCCAGCATTTT; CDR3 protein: CASSLVQGNQPQHF
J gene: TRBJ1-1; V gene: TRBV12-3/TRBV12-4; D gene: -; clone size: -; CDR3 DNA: TGTGCCATCTCCCCTGGGACGGTGAACACTGAAGCTTTCTTT; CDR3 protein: CAISPGTVNTEAFF
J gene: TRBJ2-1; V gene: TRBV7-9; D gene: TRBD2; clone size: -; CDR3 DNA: TGTGCCAGCAGCTTAGCGGCTAGCGGGAGCAATGAGCAGTTCTTC; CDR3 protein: CASSLAASGSNEQFF
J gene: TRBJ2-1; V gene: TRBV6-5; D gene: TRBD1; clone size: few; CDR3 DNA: TGTGCCAGCAGTTCGTACAGGGGCGGCGAGCAGTTCTTC; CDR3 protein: CASSSYRGGEQFF
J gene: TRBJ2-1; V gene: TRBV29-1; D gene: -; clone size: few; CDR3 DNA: TGCAGCGCCGGCTTCGAGGGGAATGAGCAGTTCTTC; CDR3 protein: CSAGFEGNEQFF
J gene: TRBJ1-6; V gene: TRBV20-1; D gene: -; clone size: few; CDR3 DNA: TGCAGTGCATCCAAGGCGGGGACCGTGGATTCACCCCTCCACTTT; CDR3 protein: CSASKAGTVDSPLHF
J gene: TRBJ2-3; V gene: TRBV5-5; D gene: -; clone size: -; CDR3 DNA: TGTGCCAGCAGCTTAATTGGTCAGAGGAGGACAGATACGCAGTATTTT; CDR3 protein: CASSLIGQRRTDTQYF
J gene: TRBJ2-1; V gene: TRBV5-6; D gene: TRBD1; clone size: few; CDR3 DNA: TGTGCCAGCAGCTTTGCCGGGACAGGACATTACAATGAGCAGTTCTTC; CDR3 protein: CASSFAGTGHYNEQFF
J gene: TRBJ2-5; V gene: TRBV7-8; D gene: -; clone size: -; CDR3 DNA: TGTGCCAGCAGCCCGACAGTCATCTTTGAGACCCAGTACTTC; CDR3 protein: CASSPTVIFETQYF
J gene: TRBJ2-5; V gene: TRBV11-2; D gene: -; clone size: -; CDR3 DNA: TGTGCCAGCAGCTTAACCTACACTAGCTCAGGGGAGACCCAGTACTTC; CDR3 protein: CASSLTYTSSGETQYF
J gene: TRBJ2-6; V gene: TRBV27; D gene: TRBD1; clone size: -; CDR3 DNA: TGTGCCAGCAGTGTGACAGGGATTGACTCTGGGGCCAACGTCCTGACTTTC; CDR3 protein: CASSVTGIDSGANVLTF
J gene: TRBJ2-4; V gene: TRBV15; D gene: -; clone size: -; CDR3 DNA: TGTGCCACCAGTTATGAGAAACTAGCCAAAAACATTCAGTACTTC; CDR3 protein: CATSYEKLAKNIQYF
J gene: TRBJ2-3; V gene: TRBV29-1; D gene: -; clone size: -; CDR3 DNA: TGCAGCGTTGGGGACGGGGGCACAGATACGCAGTATTTT; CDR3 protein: CSVGDGGTDTQYF
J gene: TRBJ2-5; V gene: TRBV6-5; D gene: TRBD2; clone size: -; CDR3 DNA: TGTGCCAGCAGTTACTCGGGACTAGCGCGGGAGACCCAGTACTTC; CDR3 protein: CASSYSGLARETQYF
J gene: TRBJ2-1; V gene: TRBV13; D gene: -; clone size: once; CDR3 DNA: TGTGCCAGCAGCCCCCATGATGAGCAGTTCTTC; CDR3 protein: CASSPHDEQFF
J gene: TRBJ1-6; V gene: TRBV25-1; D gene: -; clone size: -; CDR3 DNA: TGTGCCAGCAGTTCCCCTGGGGGGAGCTCACCCCTCCACTTT; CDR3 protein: CASSSPGGSSPLHF
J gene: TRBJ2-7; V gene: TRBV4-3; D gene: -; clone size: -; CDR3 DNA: TGCGCCAGCAGCCAAGTGGTGGGGGCGCGGCCCTACGAGCAGTACTTC; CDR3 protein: CASSQVVGARPYEQYF